The clone carrying this TCR beta chain was seen a single time. Germline trimming cut 3 bases from V and 0 bases from J; bases unmatched to any gene: 6. This CDR3 comprises 16 residues. Per the germline V gene, CDR1 is SGHTA and CDR2 is FQGNSA. The data were taken from a study of blood T cell repertoires in COVID-19. Per the authors' pipeline: By means of reference gene primer amplification, nucleated cell counts were estimated. Produced via immunoSEQ multiplex PCR; TCRdb's table is partial and in-frame only. D and trimming were read from the DNA, whereas the V and J calls and clone size are those reported in that table. The table has about 150,000 clones, roughly 90% seen once.

The TCR comes from a man aged 50-59 years with acute or convalescent COVID-19. The rearrangement links TRBV7-2 to TRBJ2-3; TRBD2 aligns across 7 bases. Material for sequencing was peripheral blood. The CDR3 region is CASSLRSGISTDTQYF. CDR3 sequence (DNA): TGTGCCAGCAGCTTGAGGAGCGGGATAAGCACAGATACGCAGTATTTT.